The rows below give T cell receptor beta chains drawn from one sample of a study of T cell changes during pregnancy in multiple sclerosis. TCRdb keeps only in-frame clones here, not all; method: immunoSEQ multiplex PCR. The repertoire consists of some 34,000 clones, with approximately 92% occurring once and the leading ten covering 0.43%. Sequencing used CD4+ T cells from peripheral blood mononuclear cells, obtained in the third trimester of pregnancy. Every receptor here comes from a female donor in good health, enrolled as a control in a pregnancy study. Each CDR3 is given with its conserved first and last residue. D genes are given only for firm matches. Some rows have no size entry. The others give once, few or many, or a class for an expanded clone.

.	TRBV28	.	TRBJ2-5	CASSPLKYQETQYF	TGTGCCAGCAGCCCCCTAAAGTACCAAGAGACCCAGTACTTC
TRBD1	TRBV29-1	.	TRBJ2-7	CSVATGAYEQYF	TGCAGCGTGGCGACAGGGGCATACGAGCAGTACTTC
TRBD2	TRBV6-4	.	TRBJ2-4	CASSGGRGNIQYF	TGTGCCAGCAGCGGGGGGAGAGGAAACATTCAGTACTTC
.	TRBV2	.	TRBJ1-1	CATLGNRNREAFF	TGTGCCACCCTGGGCAATAGAAACCGTGAAGCTTTCTTT
TRBD1	TRBV9	.	TRBJ1-4	CASSASTGGSREKLFF	TGTGCCAGCAGCGCCTCGACAGGGGGCTCTAGAGAAAAACTGTTTTTT
TRBD1	TRBV5-4	once	TRBJ1-5	CASSPGGPYSNQPQHF	TGTGCCAGCAGCCCAGGGGGACCATATAGCAATCAGCCCCAGCATTTT
TRBD2	TRBV5-8	.	TRBJ2-5	CASSFRAPGGGVRETQYF	TGTGCCAGCAGCTTTCGGGCGCCCGGGGGGGGCGTCCGAGAGACCCAGTACTTC
.	TRBV5-1	few	TRBJ1-6	CASSLESSSPLHF	TGCGCCAGCAGCTTGGAAAGCTCCTCACCCCTCCACTTT
TRBD1	TRBV5-6	.	TRBJ1-3	CASSLGGTARRGNTIYF	TGTGCCAGCAGCTTGGGAGGGACAGCCCGGAGAGGAAACACCATATATTTT
.	TRBV4-2	once	TRBJ2-1	CASSQAAGSVNNEQFF	TGTGCCAGCAGCCAAGCGGCGGGGTCGGTGAACAATGAGCAGTTCTTC
.	TRBV27	once	TRBJ2-1	CASSFRVRVVGSNEQFF	TGTGCCAGCAGTTTTCGGGTCAGGGTCGTAGGAAGTAATGAGCAGTTCTTC
.	TRBV21-1	.	TRBJ1-5	CASSKFAAKTIRESNQPQHF	TGTGCCAGCAGCAAATTTGCAGCTAAGACAATACGGGAGAGCAATCAGCCCCAGCATTTT
.	TRBV29-1	once	TRBJ2-7	CSVVGLRPYEQYF	TGCAGCGTTGTTGGGCTCCGGCCCTACGAGCAGTACTTC
TRBD1	TRBV2	.	TRBJ1-5	CASSRTGYSNQPQHF	TGTGCCAGCAGTAGGACAGGTTATAGCAATCAGCCCCAGCATTTT
TRBD1	TRBV5-1	.	TRBJ1-5	CASSLRTGADQPQHF	TGCGCCAGCAGCTTGAGGACAGGGGCAGATCAGCCCCAGCATTTT
TRBD2	TRBV4-2	.	TRBJ2-7	CASSPTSGELYEQYF	TGTGCCAGCAGCCCGACTAGCGGGGAACTTTACGAGCAGTACTTC
TRBD1	TRBV28	.	TRBJ2-6	CASSSTGAGANVLTF	TGTGCCAGCAGTTCGACAGGGGCTGGGGCCAACGTCCTGACTTTC
TRBD2	TRBV28	.	TRBJ2-1	CASVERGGSDEQFF	TGTGCCAGCGTGGAGCGGGGGGGCAGTGATGAGCAGTTCTTC
.	TRBV19	once	TRBJ1-5	CASTPGWGGSTNQPQHF	TGTGCCAGTACCCCTGGATGGGGGGGCTCCACAAATCAGCCCCAGCATTTT
.	TRBV6-5	.	TRBJ2-3	CASSYSPGNTDTQYF	TGTGCCAGCAGTTACTCCCCAGGAAACACAGATACGCAGTATTTT
TRBD1	TRBV27	.	TRBJ1-2	CASSFNRGTGYTF	TGTGCCAGCAGTTTCAACAGGGGGACAGGCTACACCTTC
TRBD1	TRBV7-2	.	TRBJ1-4	CASSLFRGLGEKLFF	TGTGCCAGCAGCTTATTCAGGGGGCTTGGTGAAAAACTGTTTTTT
.	TRBV7-2	.	TRBJ1-1	CASSLAAKNTEAFF	TGTGCCAGCAGCTTAGCAGCCAAGAACACTGAAGCTTTCTTT
.	TRBV19	.	TRBJ1-1	CASSIQRRGGRGTEAFF	TGTGCCAGTAGTATTCAACGCAGGGGCGGGAGGGGCACTGAAGCTTTCTTT
.	TRBV5-6	.	TRBJ1-2	CASSLGGLDGYTF	TGTGCCAGCAGCTTGGGGGGGCTCGATGGCTACACCTTC
.	TRBV10-3	.	TRBJ1-1	CAITSPEAGRTEAFF	TGTGCCATCACCTCCCCGGAAGCAGGCCGGACTGAAGCTTTCTTT
.	TRBV4-3	.	TRBJ2-1	CASSQEALAVPSYNEQFF	TGCGCCAGCAGCCAAGAGGCCTTAGCCGTACCCTCCTACAATGAGCAGTTCTTC
TRBD1	TRBV7-9	.	TRBJ2-2	CASSLDFGQERSNTGELFF	TGTGCCAGCAGCTTAGATTTCGGACAGGAGAGATCGAACACCGGGGAGCTGTTTTTT
TRBD1	TRBV28	.	TRBJ1-2	CASTDPTGLGYTF	TGTGCCAGCACCGACCCGACAGGGCTCGGCTACACCTTC
TRBD1	TRBV5-1	.	TRBJ2-5	CASSWQGAGGETQYF	TGCGCCAGCAGCTGGCAGGGGGCAGGAGGAGAGACCCAGTACTTC
TRBD1	TRBV28	.	TRBJ1-4	CASSPQGATNEKLFF	TGTGCCAGCAGTCCTCAGGGGGCAACTAATGAAAAACTGTTTTTT
TRBD1	TRBV18	.	TRBJ1-6	CASSPDRVPLHF	TGTGCCAGCTCACCAGACAGGGTGCCCCTCCACTTT
.	TRBV7-9	.	TRBJ1-2	CASSFDMSYGYTF	TGTGCCAGCAGCTTCGACATGAGCTATGGCTACACCTTC
TRBD1	TRBV2	.	TRBJ2-2	CASSGDRGSADTGELFF	TGTGCCAGCAGTGGGGACAGGGGGTCCGCGGACACCGGGGAGCTGTTTTTT
.	TRBV29-1	few	TRBJ1-1	CSVARGRDTEAFF	TGCAGCGTTGCCCGGGGGAGGGACACTGAAGCTTTCTTT
.	TRBV7-3	.	TRBJ1-1	CASSPMLFGGTEAFF	TGTGCCAGCAGCCCAATGCTTTTCGGGGGCACTGAAGCTTTCTTT
.	TRBV7-9	.	TRBJ1-6	CASSLVGQNSPLHF	TGTGCCAGCAGCTTAGTGGGACAAAATTCACCCCTCCACTTT
TRBD1	TRBV28	.	TRBJ2-5	CASSSPPEGAYETQYF	TGTGCCAGCAGTTCGCCGCCCGAGGGGGCGTATGAGACCCAGTACTTC
TRBD1	TRBV7-9	.	TRBJ1-1	CASSTRQGIEAFF	TGTGCCAGCAGCACACGACAGGGAATTGAAGCTTTCTTT
TRBD1	TRBV18	.	TRBJ1-2	CASSTVSGQGNGYTF	TGTGCCAGCTCGACAGTCTCGGGACAGGGCAATGGCTACACCTTC
.	TRBV9	once	TRBJ2-1	CASSVSSPSSYNEQFF	TGTGCCAGCAGCGTAAGCTCCCCGAGCTCCTACAATGAGCAGTTCTTC
TRBD2	TRBV4-3	.	TRBJ2-3	CASSQGGLAGVGVLDTQYF	TGCGCCAGCAGCCAAGGAGGACTGGCGGGGGTCGGGGTCTTGGATACGCAGTATTTT
.	TRBV18	.	TRBJ1-5	CASSPGADGQPQHF	TGTGCCAGCTCCCCGGGAGCAGATGGGCAGCCCCAGCATTTT
.	TRBV7-9	.	TRBJ2-1	CASIPVGSSYNEQFF	TGTGCCAGCATCCCCGTAGGGAGCTCCTACAATGAGCAGTTCTTC